This TCR beta chain emerged from a study of blood T cell repertoires in COVID-19. Patients of the Seattle cohort, enrolled during active infection, were followed longitudinally. TCRdb's table, derived via immunoSEQ multiplex PCR, lists solely in-frame clones and lacks some. Of 410,000 or so clones in the sample, about nine tenths were seen once. Trimming removed 4 bases at V and 5 bases at J, with 8 bases between. The CDR3 length is 13 residues. Germline assignment: CDR1 MDHEN and CDR2 SYDVKM. The sample was peripheral blood. The V call is TRBV28, the J call TRBJ1-4; D is ambiguous. The sequence derives from a woman aged 40 to 49 with COVID-19, enrolled during active disease. This chain's CDR3 is CASSYARNEKLFF. The CDR3, as DNA: TGTGCCAGCAGTTACGCCCGGAATGAAAAACTGTTTTTT. The full variable domain, with the rest looked up from reference TRBV28 and TRBJ1-4, is DVKVTQSSRYLVKRTGEKVFLECVQDMDHENMFWYRQDPGLGLRLIYFSYDVKMKEKGDIPEGYSVSREKKERFSLILESASTNQTSMYLCASSYARNEKLFFGSGTQLSVL.